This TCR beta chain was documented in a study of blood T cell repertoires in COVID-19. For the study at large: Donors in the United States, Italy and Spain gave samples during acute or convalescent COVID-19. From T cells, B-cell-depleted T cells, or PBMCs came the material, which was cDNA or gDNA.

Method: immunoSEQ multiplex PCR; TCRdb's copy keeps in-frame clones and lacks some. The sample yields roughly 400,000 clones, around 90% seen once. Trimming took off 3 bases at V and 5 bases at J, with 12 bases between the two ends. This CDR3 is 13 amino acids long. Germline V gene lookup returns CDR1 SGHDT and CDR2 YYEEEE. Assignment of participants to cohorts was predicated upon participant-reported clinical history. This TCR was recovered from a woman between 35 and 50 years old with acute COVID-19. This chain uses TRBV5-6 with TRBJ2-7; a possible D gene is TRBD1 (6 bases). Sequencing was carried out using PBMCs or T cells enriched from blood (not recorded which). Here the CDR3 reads CASSYRVLDEQYF. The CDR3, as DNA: TGTGCCAGCAGCTACAGGGTTCTCGACGAGCAGTACTTC.